Each of the 20 T cell receptor beta chains below was sequenced from the same sample in a study of cytomegalovirus exposure and HLA in healthy donors. PCR involved 60 Vbeta and 13 Jbeta primers. The method was immunoSEQ multiplex PCR; TCRdb's version includes in-frame clones alone and lacks a portion of them. Of around 170,000 clones listed, around 85% are singletons. Sequencing used PBMCs. Every receptor here comes from a man in his fifties in good health and CMV-seronegative.

V gene TRBV12-5 combines with J gene TRBJ2-7, with 9 nucleotides matching TRBD1. After removal of 6 bases from V and 0 bases from J, the junction contained 9 bases not matched to a gene. Germline CDR1 is LGHNT and CDR2 is FRNRAP. This CDR3 spans 16 amino acids. The CDR3, as DNA: TGTGCTAGTGGAAGTTTACAGGGGGCGAGCTCCTACGAGCAGTACTTC. Translating it yields CASGSLQGASSYEQYF.

The chain combines TRBV11-2 with TRBJ1-2; no clear D gene. The CDR3 contains 14 residues. CDR1 and CDR2 (germline): SGHAT, FQNNGV. V shed 2 bases and J shed 0 bases, with 7 bases lying between them. The CDR3 here is CASSLTQTNYGYTF. In DNA form, the CDR3 reads TGTGCCAGCAGCTTAACGCAGACTAACTATGGCTACACCTTC.

This rearrangement joins TRBV29-1 to TRBJ1-1; D is uncertain. The CDR3 length is 13 residues. Germline V gene sequence: CDR1 SQVTM, CDR2 ANQGSEA. V was clipped by 5 bases and J by 0 bases, with 10 bases between them. The CDR3 DNA reads as TGCAGCGTTAGCAGGCCGTTGAACACTGAAGCTTTCTTT. Translating gives CSVSRPLNTEAFF.

The V gene is TRBV15, the J gene TRBJ2-7; 8 bases align to TRBD1. V shed 3 bases and J 6 bases; nucleotides not matched to a gene: 7. CDR3 length: 14 residues. Germline lookup yields CDR1 LNHNV and CDR2 YYDKDF (reference sequence). CDR3 DNA: TGTGCCACCAGCAGCCGGGACAGGCATGCCGAGCAGTACTTC. Its protein is CATSSRDRHAEQYF.

This sequence joins TRBV11-3 and TRBJ2-7; perhaps TRBD1 as D (6 bases). Between the trimmed V and J ends, which lost 4 bases and 6 bases, there was a span of 13 bases. CDR3 length: 13 residues. Germline CDR1 and CDR2: SGHNT and YENEEA. The CDR3 reads CASSSGTTLEQYF. In nucleotides, the CDR3 is TGTGCCAGCAGCTCCGGGACAACCCTCGAGCAGTACTTC.

The chain combines TRBV7-2 with TRBJ1-5; D is perhaps TRBD1 (6 bases). Germline V gene data show CDR1 as SGHTA and CDR2 as FQGNSA. The CDR3 consists of 16 residues. V was pared by 2 bases and J by 7 bases, with 18 bases between. The CDR3 DNA is TGTGCCAGCAGCTTAAAAGGGGAGGGGAGGGGGCAGCCCCAGCATTTT. Translating it yields CASSLKGEGRGQPQHF.

V is TRBV5-6 and J is TRBJ2-2, with 10 bases matching TRBD1. Germline assignment: CDR1 SGHDT and CDR2 YYEEEE. V lost 4 bases and J lost 4; bases outside the gene matches: 4. The CDR3 is 15 residues long. In DNA, the CDR3 is TGTGCCAGCAGCAGCGGACAGGGGGTCACCGGGGAGCTGTTTTTT. It codes for CASSSGQGVTGELFF.

The rearrangement uses TRBV7-2 and TRBJ1-6, with D possibly being TRBD1 (5 bases). V lost 7 bases and J lost 6, with 16 bases in between. CDR3 length equals 15 residues. Germline V gene sequence: CDR1 SGHTA, CDR2 FQGNSA. This CDR3 reads CASTLVGAPNSPLHF. CDR3 nucleotide sequence: TGTGCCAGCACCCTGGTAGGGGCGCCTAATTCACCCCTCCACTTT.

This clone appeared a few times. The chain has TRBV6-6 and TRBJ2-1; 7 bases map to TRBD1. The germline gives CDR1 MNHNY, CDR2 SVGAGI (reference sequence). The CDR3 is 14 residues long. The V segment lost 9 bases and the J segment 9 bases; nucleotides outside the gene matches: 14. CDR3 sequence reads: CASSLTGPPFEQFF. Written as DNA, the CDR3 is TGTGCCAGTTCCCTGACAGGGCCCCCTTTTGAGCAGTTCTTC.

This rearrangement joins TRBV30 to TRBJ1-1; D perhaps matches TRBD1 (6 bases). The V end was cut by 0 bases, the J end by 5 bases, with 10 bases between. Germline lookup yields CDR1 GTSNPN and CDR2 SVGIG (reference sequence). This CDR3 region has 13 residues. CDR3 sequence reads: CAWSVNRVTEAFF. The CDR3 nucleotides are TGTGCCTGGAGTGTAAACAGGGTTACTGAAGCTTTCTTT.

In DNA form, the CDR3 reads TGTGCCAGCTCACTAAAGACTAGCTCCTACAATGAGCAGTTCTTC. Translated: CASSLKTSSYNEQFF. The V gene is TRBV18, the J gene TRBJ2-1; D is possibly TRBD2 (6 bases). V was pared by 4 bases and J by 0 bases, with 10 bases between. The CDR3 is made up of 15 amino acids. From germline, CDR1 is KGHSH and CDR2 LQKENI.

On this clone: Other nucleotide sequences in the sample specify the same CDR3. The chain has TRBV6-5 and TRBJ1-2; possibly TRBD1 for D (6 bases). CDR1 is MNHEY and CDR2 is SVGAGI in the germline V gene. The germline V and J ends were trimmed by 0 bases and 4 bases, with 9 bases remaining between them. The CDR3 length is 14 residues. The CDR3 reads CASSYSRGGYGYTF. The CDR3 DNA sequence: TGTGCCAGCAGTTACTCGCGAGGGGGCTATGGCTACACCTTC.

V is TRBV19 and J is TRBJ1-5, with 7 bases matching TRBD1. The junction had 15 bases not matched to a gene; V was cut back by 10 bases and J by 6 bases. The CDR3 sequence is 15 residues long. Germline V gives CDR1 LNHDA, CDR2 SQIVND (reference sequence). The CDR3 sequence is CATIPGQGEGQPQHF. CDR3 in DNA: TGTGCCACCATCCCCGGCCAGGGGGAAGGTCAGCCCCAGCATTTT.

Regarding this clone: Other DNA sequences in this sample translate to the same CDR3. V usage is TRBV6-1 and J usage is TRBJ1-5, with a possible D match to TRBD1 (6 bases). Germline V gene data show CDR1 as MNHNS and CDR2 as SASEGT. This CDR3 has 14 residues. The V gene lost 1 base and the J gene lost 7 bases, with 11 bases spanning the gap. The CDR3 is CASSEDRARQPQHF. Written as DNA, the CDR3 is TGTGCCAGCAGTGAAGACAGGGCCCGACAGCCCCAGCATTTT.

V is TRBV11-2 and J is TRBJ2-5; D might be TRBD2 (6 bases). The CDR3 is made up of 14 amino acids. The ends were cut back, 1 base at V and 5 bases at J, with 11 bases in the middle. Germline CDR1 is SGHAT and CDR2 is FQNNGV. CDR3 DNA: TGTGCCAGCAGCTTAGGAGTAGGGAGGGAGACCCAGTACTTC. This codes for CASSLGVGRETQYF.

The rearrangement links TRBV19 to TRBJ1-5, with 7 bases matching TRBD1. The CDR3 runs to 14 residues. With V trimmed by 6 bases and J by 5 bases, 7 bases remained unmatched. Germline V gene sequence: CDR1 LNHDA, CDR2 SQIVND (reference sequence). The CDR3 region has the DNA TGTGCCAGTAGCGGGACAGCCATTTATCAGCCCCAGCATTTT. The encoded protein is CASSGTAIYQPQHF.

V is TRBV7-2 and J is TRBJ2-7; 9 bases line up with TRBD1. The V segment lost 7 bases and the J segment 3 bases; nucleotides outside the gene matches: 7. This CDR3 has 14 residues. CDR1 is SGHTA, CDR2 FQGNSA, per germline. The CDR3, as DNA: TGTGCCAGCACTACAGGGGGCGCTGGCTACGAGCAGTACTTC. This sequence encodes CASTTGGAGYEQYF. Together with reference TRBV7-2 and TRBJ2-7, the CDR3 gives the full variable domain: GAGVSQSPSNKVTEKGKDVELRCDPISGHTALYWYRQSLGQGLEFLIYFQGNSAPDKSGLPSDRFSAERTGGSVSTLTIQRTQQEDSAVYLCASTTGGAGYEQYFGPGTRLTVT.

The chain couples TRBV4-1 to TRBJ2-3; D is uncertain. V lost 1 base, J lost 5 bases, and 13 bases lay in between. The CDR3 runs to 15 residues. Germline lookup yields CDR1 MGHRA and CDR2 YSYEKL. The CDR3 is CASSQVHRPGDTQYF. DNA of the CDR3: TGCGCCAGCAGCCAAGTCCACAGACCTGGAGATACGCAGTATTTT.

This chain uses TRBV29-1 with TRBJ1-2; 11 bases fit TRBD1. CDR3 length: 15 residues. V gave up 7 bases and J gave up 7 bases; unmatched junction bases: 14. CDR1 is SQVTM and CDR2 is ANQGSEA in the germline V gene. CDR3 coding DNA: TGCAGCGCCCGGGACAGGGGGTTGGACCGCTCTGGCTACACCTTC. It specifies CSARDRGLDRSGYTF.

This clone was detected a few times. This chain uses TRBV11-2 with TRBJ1-3; 8 nucleotides agree with TRBD1. V gave up 6 bases and J gave up 4 bases; unmatched junction bases: 8. The CDR3 has 15 amino acids. The germline V gene encodes CDR1 SGHAT and CDR2 FQNNGV. Here the CDR3 DNA reads TGTGCCAGCAGTGCACAGGGGGGGCACGGAAACACCATATATTTT. Translated: CASSAQGGHGNTIYF.